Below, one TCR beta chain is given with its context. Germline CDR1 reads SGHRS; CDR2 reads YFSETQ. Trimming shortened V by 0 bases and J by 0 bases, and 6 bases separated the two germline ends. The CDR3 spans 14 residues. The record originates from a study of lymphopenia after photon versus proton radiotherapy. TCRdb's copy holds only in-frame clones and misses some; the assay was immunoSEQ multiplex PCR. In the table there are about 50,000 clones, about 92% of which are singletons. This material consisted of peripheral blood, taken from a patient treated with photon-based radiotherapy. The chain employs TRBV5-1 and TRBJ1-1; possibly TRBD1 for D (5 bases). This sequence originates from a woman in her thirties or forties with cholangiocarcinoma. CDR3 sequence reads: CASSLGTLNTEAFF. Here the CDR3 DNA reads TGCGCCAGCAGCTTGGGGACATTGAACACTGAAGCTTTCTTT.